These T cell receptor beta chains were read from a single sample in a study of cytomegalovirus exposure and HLA in healthy donors. The method was immunoSEQ multiplex PCR; TCRdb's version includes in-frame clones alone and lacks a portion of them. The repertoire has around 150,000 clones, about 83% of them found once; the top ten carry roughly 5.2%. Sequencing was done on a sample of PBMCs. The origin of the receptors is a woman aged 25 to 39 in good health and CMV-seronegative. Both conserved end residues are part of each CDR3. D genes are given only for firm matches. Size is omitted from some rows. Given values are once, few, many or a class for expanded clones.

>TRBJ2-5|.|TRBV4-2|TRBD2
CASSQASPSGEETQYF
TGTGCCAGCAGCCAAGCCTCCCCCAGCGGGGAAGAGACCCAGTACTTC
>TRBJ1-4|.|TRBV7-2|.
CASSSGNRATNEKLFF
TGTGCCAGCAGCTCTGGAAACAGGGCAACTAATGAAAAACTGTTTTTT
>TRBJ2-5|once|TRBV28|TRBD1
CASSFLQGAGEQYF
TGTGCCAGCAGTTTTTTACAGGGGGCGGGGGAGCAGTACTTC
>TRBJ1-3|.|TRBV10-3|.
CATLKQASSGNTIYF
TGTGCCACCCTGAAACAGGCGAGCTCTGGAAACACCATATATTTT
>TRBJ1-3|.|TRBV28|.
CASSYRAGYTIYF
TGTGCCAGCAGCTACAGGGCCGGGTACACCATATATTTT
>TRBJ1-4|.|TRBV6-1|.
CASSLTDGNEKLFF
TGTGCCAGCAGTTTGACAGACGGTAATGAAAAACTGTTTTTT
>TRBJ1-5|.|TRBV5-1|TRBD1
CASSLGGTANQPQHF
TGCGCCAGCAGCTTGGGCGGGACAGCCAATCAGCCCCAGCATTTT
>TRBJ1-1|few|TRBV25-1|TRBD1
CASSGVQGMGTEAFF
TGTGCCAGCAGTGGGGTACAGGGGATGGGCACTGAAGCTTTCTTT
>TRBJ1-2|.|TRBV7-2|TRBD1
CASSLRDRAQAYGYTF
TGTGCCAGCAGCTTAAGGGACAGGGCCCAAGCCTATGGCTACACCTTC
>TRBJ1-5|.|TRBV30|.
CAWSVGGAAQPQHF
TGTGCCTGGAGTGTGGGGGGGGCCGCTCAGCCCCAGCATTTT
>TRBJ2-3|.|TRBV10-1|TRBD1
CASSEKGRTGGMDTDTQYF
TGCGCCAGCAGTGAGAAGGGGCGGACAGGGGGCATGGACACAGATACGCAGTATTTT
>TRBJ1-1|.|TRBV4-3|.
CASSQRALGVTEAFF
TGCGCCAGCAGCCAACGGGCTCTAGGGGTCACTGAAGCTTTCTTT
>TRBJ2-7|.|TRBV6-5|.
CASSYSSGFYEQYF
TGTGCCAGCAGTTACTCTTCGGGGTTCTACGAGCAGTACTTC
>TRBJ2-3|.|TRBV21-1|.
CASSIWDRAETDTQYF
TGTGCCAGCAGCATTTGGGACAGAGCCGAAACAGATACGCAGTATTTT
>TRBJ2-7|.|TRBV6-4|TRBD1
CASSRNRGHEQYF
TGTGCCAGCAGTAGAAACAGGGGCCACGAGCAGTACTTC
>TRBJ1-5|.|TRBV19|.
CASSIPFYLKTGQPQHF
TGTGCCAGTAGTATCCCATTCTACTTAAAAACAGGGCAGCCCCAGCATTTT
>TRBJ2-3|.|TRBV27|TRBD2
CASSPWAYRGADTQYF
TGTGCCAGCAGTCCCTGGGCCTATCGGGGGGCAGATACGCAGTATTTT
>TRBJ2-2|.|TRBV7-3|.
CASSLRRGTGELFF
TGTGCCAGCAGCTTACGGCGAGGGACCGGGGAGCTGTTTTTT
>TRBJ1-4|once|TRBV5-1|TRBD1
CASSLGGTGGHEKLFF
TGCGCCAGCAGCTTGGGGGGGACAGGGGGCCACGAAAAACTGTTTTTT
>TRBJ2-4|.|TRBV18|TRBD1
CASSPGQGATKNIQYF
TGTGCCAGCTCACCGGGCCAGGGGGCTACCAAAAACATTCAGTACTTC
>TRBJ2-3|.|TRBV5-4|TRBD2
CASSPAGGGDTQYF
TGTGCCAGCAGCCCCGCGGGGGGAGGGGATACGCAGTATTTT
>TRBJ1-1|.|TRBV4-1|TRBD1
CASRDRGHGEDEAFF
TGCGCCAGCCGGGACAGGGGGCATGGGGAGGATGAAGCTTTCTTT
>TRBJ2-1|.|TRBV4-2|TRBD2
CASSPQGSGRLNEQFF
TGTGCCAGCAGCCCACAAGGTAGCGGGAGGTTGAATGAGCAGTTCTTC
>TRBJ1-1|.|TRBV7-9|TRBD1
CASSPQGQGYTEAFF
TGTGCCAGCAGCCCGCAGGGACAGGGATACACTGAAGCTTTCTTT
>TRBJ1-6|.|TRBV30|.
CAWSGMVRDSPLHF
TGTGCCTGGAGCGGGATGGTTAGGGATTCACCCCTCCACTTT
>TRBJ1-3|.|TRBV5-1|.
CASSPHPLDSGNTIYF
TGCGCCAGCAGCCCCCACCCGTTAGACTCTGGAAACACCATATATTTT
>TRBJ2-3|.|TRBV5-1|TRBD1
CASSKGTGGIDTQYF
TGCGCCAGCAGCAAGGGGACAGGGGGCATAGATACGCAGTATTTT
>TRBJ1-2|once|TRBV30|TRBD1
CASQQGRDGYTF
TGTGCCAGCCAACAGGGGAGAGATGGCTACACCTTC
>TRBJ2-5|.|TRBV7-9|.
CASSLARGETQYF
TGTGCCAGCAGCCTAGCCAGGGGTGAGACCCAGTACTTC
>TRBJ2-5|.|TRBV6-4|TRBD2
CASSDSWGPGLAGGKYF
TGTGCCAGCAGTGACTCGTGGGGACCGGGACTAGCGGGAGGGAAGTACTTC
>TRBJ1-3|few|TRBV6-5|.
CASSKGLYSGNTIYF
TGTGCCAGCAGTAAAGGACTTTACTCTGGAAACACCATATATTTT
>TRBJ2-2|.|TRBV2|.
CASGTGTNTGELFF
TGTGCCAGCGGTACGGGGACGAACACCGGGGAGCTGTTTTTT
>TRBJ2-5|.|TRBV2|TRBD2
CASSDGSLVRGRKETQYF
TGTGCCAGCAGTGACGGGTCGTTAGTACGCGGGAGGAAAGAGACCCAGTACTTC
>TRBJ2-3|.|TRBV6-1|TRBD2
CASSEGGWWREGRTDTQYF
TGTGCCAGCAGTGAAGGGGGCTGGTGGCGGGAGGGCCGCACAGATACGCAGTATTTT
>TRBJ2-2|few|TRBV30|TRBD2
CAWALGGATGELFF
TGTGCCTGGGCCCTCGGGGGGGCGACCGGGGAGCTGTTTTTT
>TRBJ2-7|.|TRBV5-6|.
CASSLGSPYEQYF
TGTGCCAGCAGCTTGGGCAGTCCTTACGAGCAGTACTTC
>TRBJ2-3|.|TRBV5-1|.
CASSLRGRGPDTQYF
TGCGCCAGCAGCTTGAGGGGCAGGGGTCCAGATACGCAGTATTTT
>TRBJ2-5|few|TRBV27|.
CASSSRGTGETQYF
TGTGCCAGCAGTTCAAGGGGCACTGGGGAGACCCAGTACTTC
>TRBJ2-2|.|TRBV7-6|.
CASSLGPQGLNGYTGELFF
TGTGCCAGCAGCTTGGGGCCACAGGGCCTTAACGGTTACACCGGGGAGCTGTTTTTT
>TRBJ2-7|.|TRBV27|.
CASTSPGYEQYF
TGTGCCAGCACATCTCCCGGCTACGAGCAGTACTTC
>TRBJ2-2|.|TRBV7-3|TRBD2
CASSLGTSLAGELFF
TGTGCCAGCAGCTTAGGGACTAGCTTGGCCGGGGAGCTGTTTTTT
>TRBJ1-2|.|TRBV29-1|.
CSVVFPGLAF
TGCAGCGTTGTATTTCCAGGGCTTGCCTTC
>TRBJ2-7|.|TRBV28|TRBD2
CASRNSGALAASSYEQYF
TGTGCCAGCAGGAACTCGGGCGCCCTAGCGGCTAGCTCCTACGAGCAGTACTTC
>TRBJ2-7|few|TRBV5-1|TRBD1
CASSLGGGPYEQYF
TGCGCCAGCAGCTTGGGAGGGGGCCCCTACGAGCAGTACTTC
>TRBJ1-1|once|TRBV27|TRBD1
CATRRTGRNTEAFF
TGTGCCACCAGAAGGACAGGGCGGAACACTGAAGCTTTCTTT
>TRBJ2-3|.|TRBV7-2|.
CACRRRLSDTQYF
TGTGCTTGCCGGAGGAGGCTTTCAGATACGCAGTATTTT
>TRBJ1-5|.|TRBV5-1|TRBD1
CASSSTGDQPQHF
TGCGCCAGCAGCTCAACAGGGGATCAGCCCCAGCATTTT
>TRBJ2-2|.|TRBV19|TRBD2
CAAGLAANTGELFF
TGTGCCGCCGGACTAGCGGCGAACACCGGGGAGCTGTTTTTT